This T cell receptor beta chain was identified in a study of tumor-infiltrating lymphocytes in primary liver carcinoma. Study background: Roughly 3.5 to 7.5 million productive TCRbeta reads were obtained per sample, with similar numbers across tissue types. General study points: A significantly higher top-250-clone fraction was recorded for tumors than for blood (p = 0.039). Less overlap was seen in tumor-adjacent and tumor-blood pairs than in tumor region pairs.

Constant-region priming of around 500 ng total RNA yielded TCR beta cDNA. Libraries of TCR beta came from three nested multiplex PCR rounds with slightly modified ARM-PCR. Both of the initial two PCR rounds ran for about 11 cycles and employed TRBV1-TRBV30 forward primers alongside a C-beta reverse primer. TCRdb called the multiplex PCR reads again in MiXCR, with one record for every CDR3 protein. Of approximately 210,000 distinct CDR3 sequences listed, about 61% are singletons. To note about this clonotype: Antigen unknown. A junction end diverges from the germline sequence, so it may reflect a read error.

In addition to blood RNA drawn from unsorted whole blood, germline DNA was extracted. This CDR3 is 13 amino acids long. The germline CDR1 and CDR2 sequences are MNHEY and SVGAGI. This clonotype was sampled from a woman aged 55-69 years with primary liver carcinoma and hepatitis B virus infection. Sample: peripheral blood. The rearrangement joins TRBV6-5 to TRBJ1-3; D call uncertain. In nucleotides, the CDR3 is TGCGCCAGCCGCGACGGCTCTGGAAACACCTTATATTTT. Protein sequence: CASRDGSGNTLYF.